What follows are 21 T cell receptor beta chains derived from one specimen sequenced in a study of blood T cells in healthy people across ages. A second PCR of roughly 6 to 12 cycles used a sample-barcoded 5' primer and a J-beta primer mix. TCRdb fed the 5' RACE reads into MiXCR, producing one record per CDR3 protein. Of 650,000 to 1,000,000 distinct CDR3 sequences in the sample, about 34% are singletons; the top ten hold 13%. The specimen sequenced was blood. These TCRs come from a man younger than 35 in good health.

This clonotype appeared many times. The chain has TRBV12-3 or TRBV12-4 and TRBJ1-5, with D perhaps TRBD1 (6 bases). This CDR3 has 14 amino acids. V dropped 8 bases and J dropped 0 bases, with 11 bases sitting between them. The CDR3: CASSRQDSNQPQHF. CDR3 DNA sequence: TGTGCCAGCTCTCGACAGGATAGCAATCAGCCCCAGCATTTT.

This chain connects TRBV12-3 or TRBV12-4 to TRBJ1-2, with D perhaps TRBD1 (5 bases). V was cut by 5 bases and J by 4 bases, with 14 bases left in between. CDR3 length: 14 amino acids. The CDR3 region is CASSVGEGSYGYTF. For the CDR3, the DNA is TGTGCCAGCAGTGTAGGTGAGGGGTCCTATGGCTACACCTTC.

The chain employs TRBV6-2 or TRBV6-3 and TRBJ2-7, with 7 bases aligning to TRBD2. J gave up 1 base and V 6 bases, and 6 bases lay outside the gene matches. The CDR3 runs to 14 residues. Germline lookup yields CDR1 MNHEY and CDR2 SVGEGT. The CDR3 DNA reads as TGTGCCAGCAGCAGCGGACTAGTATCCTACGAGCAGTACTTC. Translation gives CASSSGLVSYEQYF.

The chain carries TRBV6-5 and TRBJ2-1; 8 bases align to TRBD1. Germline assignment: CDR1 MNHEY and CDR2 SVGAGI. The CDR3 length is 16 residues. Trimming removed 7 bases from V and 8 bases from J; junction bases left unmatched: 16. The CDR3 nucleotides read TGTGCCAGCACTAGCCCCGCAGGGGGCTATGAGGATGAGCAGTTCTTC. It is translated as CASTSPAGGYEDEQFF.

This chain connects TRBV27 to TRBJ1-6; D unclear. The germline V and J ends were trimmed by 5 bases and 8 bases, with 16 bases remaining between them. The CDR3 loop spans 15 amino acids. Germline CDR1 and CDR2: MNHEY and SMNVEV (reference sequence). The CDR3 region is CASSPRAAVDSPLHF. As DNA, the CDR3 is TGTGCCAGCAGTCCCCGGGCTGCCGTCGATTCACCCCTCCACTTT.

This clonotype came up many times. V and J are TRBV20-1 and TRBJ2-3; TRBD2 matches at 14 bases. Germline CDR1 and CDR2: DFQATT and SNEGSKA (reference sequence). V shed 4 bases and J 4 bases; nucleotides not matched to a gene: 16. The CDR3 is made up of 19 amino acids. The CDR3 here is CSATETSGGDLLVSDTQYF. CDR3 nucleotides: TGCAGTGCTACCGAGACTAGCGGGGGGGACCTACTGGTTTCAGATACGCAGTATTTT.

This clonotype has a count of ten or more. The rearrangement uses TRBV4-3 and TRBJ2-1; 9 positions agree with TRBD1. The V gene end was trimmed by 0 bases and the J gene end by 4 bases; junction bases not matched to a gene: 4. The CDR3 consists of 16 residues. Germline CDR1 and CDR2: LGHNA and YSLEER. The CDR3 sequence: CASSQEIGTGYNEQFF. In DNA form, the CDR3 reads TGCGCCAGCAGCCAAGAAATCGGGACAGGGTACAATGAGCAGTTCTTC.

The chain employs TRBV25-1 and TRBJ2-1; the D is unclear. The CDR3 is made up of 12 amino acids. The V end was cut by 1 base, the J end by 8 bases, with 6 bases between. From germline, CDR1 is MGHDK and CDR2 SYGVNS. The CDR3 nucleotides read TGTGCCAGCAGTGAATCCCTCGATGAGCAGTTCTTC. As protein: CASSESLDEQFF.

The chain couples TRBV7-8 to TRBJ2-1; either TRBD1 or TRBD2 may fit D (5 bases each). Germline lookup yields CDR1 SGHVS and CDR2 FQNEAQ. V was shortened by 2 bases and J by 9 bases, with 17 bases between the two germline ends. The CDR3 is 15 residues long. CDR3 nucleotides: TGTGCCAGCAGCTTATTAGGGACCCTCTACGGTGAGCAGTTCTTC. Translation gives CASSLLGTLYGEQFF.

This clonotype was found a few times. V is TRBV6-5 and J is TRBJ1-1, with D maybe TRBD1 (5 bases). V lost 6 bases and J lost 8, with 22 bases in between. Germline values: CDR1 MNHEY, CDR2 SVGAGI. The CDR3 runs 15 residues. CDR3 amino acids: CASSQYDSLPKEAFF. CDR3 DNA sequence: TGTGCCAGCAGCCAATACGACAGCCTCCCGAAAGAAGCTTTCTTT.

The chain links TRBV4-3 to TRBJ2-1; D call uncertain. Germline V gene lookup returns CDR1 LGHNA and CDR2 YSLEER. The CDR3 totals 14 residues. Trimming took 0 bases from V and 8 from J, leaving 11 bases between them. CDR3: CASSQDLNGYEQFF. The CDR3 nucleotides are TGCGCCAGCAGCCAAGATCTTAACGGGTATGAGCAGTTCTTC.

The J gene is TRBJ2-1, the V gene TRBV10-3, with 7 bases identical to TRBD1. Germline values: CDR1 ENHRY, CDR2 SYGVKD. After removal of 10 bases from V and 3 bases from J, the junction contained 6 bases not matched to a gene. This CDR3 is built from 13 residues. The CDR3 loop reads CANSRDSYNEQFF. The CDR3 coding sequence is TGTGCCAACTCCCGGGACAGCTACAATGAGCAGTTCTTC.

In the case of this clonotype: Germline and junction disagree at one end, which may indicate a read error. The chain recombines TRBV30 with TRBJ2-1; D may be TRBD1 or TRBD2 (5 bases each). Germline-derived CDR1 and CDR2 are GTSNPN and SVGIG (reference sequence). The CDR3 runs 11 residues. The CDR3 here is CAGSQGNEQFF. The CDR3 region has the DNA TGTGCCGGGAGTCAGGGCAATGAGCAGTTCTTC.

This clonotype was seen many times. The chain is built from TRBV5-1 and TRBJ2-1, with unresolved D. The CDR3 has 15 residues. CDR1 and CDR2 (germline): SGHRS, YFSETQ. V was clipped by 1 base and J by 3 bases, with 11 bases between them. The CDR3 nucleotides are TGCGCCAGCAGCTTGAGGTCGTGGAGCTACAATGAGCAGTTCTTC. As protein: CASSLRSWSYNEQFF. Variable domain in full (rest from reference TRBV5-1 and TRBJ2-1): KAGVTQTPRYLIKTRGQQVTLSCSPISGHRSVSWYQQTPGQGLQFLFEYFSETQRNKGNFPGRFSGRQFSNSRSEMNVSTLELGDSALYLCASSLRSWSYNEQFFGPGTRLTVL.

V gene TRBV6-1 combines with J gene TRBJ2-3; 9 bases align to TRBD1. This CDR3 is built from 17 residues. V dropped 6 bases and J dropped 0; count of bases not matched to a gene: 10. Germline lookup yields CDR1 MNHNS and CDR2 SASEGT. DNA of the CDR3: TGTGCCAGCAGCCGCTGGACAGGGGCTTCTAGCACAGATACGCAGTATTTT. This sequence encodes CASSRWTGASSTDTQYF.

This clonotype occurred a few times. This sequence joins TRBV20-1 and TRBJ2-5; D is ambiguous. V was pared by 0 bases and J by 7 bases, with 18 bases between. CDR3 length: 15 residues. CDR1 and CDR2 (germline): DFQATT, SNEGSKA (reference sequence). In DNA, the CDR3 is TGCAGTGCTAGAGAAGCCAGGCTCCGGTCTGGGACCCAGTACTTC. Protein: CSAREARLRSGTQYF.

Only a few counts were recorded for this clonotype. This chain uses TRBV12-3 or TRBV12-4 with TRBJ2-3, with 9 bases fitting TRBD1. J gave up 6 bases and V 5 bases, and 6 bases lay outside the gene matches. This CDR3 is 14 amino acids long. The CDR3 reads CASSRDRDQDTQYF. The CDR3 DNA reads TGTGCCAGCAGTCGGGACAGGGATCAGGATACGCAGTATTTT.

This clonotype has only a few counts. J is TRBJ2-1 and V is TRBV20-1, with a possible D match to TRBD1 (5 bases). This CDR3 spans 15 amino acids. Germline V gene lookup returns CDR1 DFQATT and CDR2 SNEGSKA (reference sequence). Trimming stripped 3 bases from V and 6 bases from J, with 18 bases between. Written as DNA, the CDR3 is TGCAGTGCTAGCTGGAGACAGCACCCAACCAATGAGCAGTTCTTC. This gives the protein CSASWRQHPTNEQFF.

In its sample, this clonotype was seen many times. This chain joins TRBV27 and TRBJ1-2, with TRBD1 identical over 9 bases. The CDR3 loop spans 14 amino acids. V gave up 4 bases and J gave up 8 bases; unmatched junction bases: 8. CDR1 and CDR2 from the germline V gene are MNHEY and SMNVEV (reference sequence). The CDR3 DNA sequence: TGTGCCAGCAGTTCCGGGACAGGGTGGCGCGGCTACACCTTC. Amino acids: CASSSGTGWRGYTF.

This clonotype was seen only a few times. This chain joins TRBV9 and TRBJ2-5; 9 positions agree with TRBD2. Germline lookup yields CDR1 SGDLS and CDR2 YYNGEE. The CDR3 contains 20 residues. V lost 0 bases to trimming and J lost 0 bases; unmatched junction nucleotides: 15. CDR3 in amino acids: CASSVGIAGEHPLYQETQYF. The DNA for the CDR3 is TGTGCCAGCAGCGTAGGTATAGCGGGGGAGCATCCCTTGTACCAAGAGACCCAGTACTTC.

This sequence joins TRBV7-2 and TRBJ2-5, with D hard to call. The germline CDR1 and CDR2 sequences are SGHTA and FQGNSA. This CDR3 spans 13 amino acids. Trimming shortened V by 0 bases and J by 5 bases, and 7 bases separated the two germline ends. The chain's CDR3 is CASSLARMETQYF. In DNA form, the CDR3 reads TGTGCCAGCAGCTTAGCCAGGATGGAGACCCAGTACTTC. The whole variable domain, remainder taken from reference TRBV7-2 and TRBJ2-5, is GAGVSQSPSNKVTEKGKDVELRCDPISGHTALYWYRQSLGQGLEFLIYFQGNSAPDKSGLPSDRFSAERTGGSVSTLTIQRTQQEDSAVYLCASSLARMETQYFGPGTRLLVL.